The 14 T cell receptor beta chains listed next were all sequenced from one sample in a study of OX40 agonist ivuxolimab in advanced cancers. Sequencing used immunoSEQ multiplex PCR; TCRdb keeps in-frame clones, though not all of them. The sample holds about 59,000 clones, around 90% seen once. Source: CD4+ or CD8+ T cells sorted from blood, taken in a trial of the OX40 agonist ivuxolimab. The receptor source for this set is an adult with an advanced solid tumor such as melanoma, head and neck, liver or kidney cancer.

This chain connects TRBV7-2 to TRBJ2-4; no clear D. V was clipped by 0 bases and J by 4 bases, with 16 bases between them. The germline CDR1 and CDR2 sequences are SGHTA and FQGNSA. The CDR3 contains 17 residues. CDR3 nucleotide sequence: TGTGCCAGCAGCTTAGCCTCCTTCTCCTCAGGAAAAAACATTCAGTACTTC. This translates into CASSLASFSSGKNIQYF.

The rearrangement links TRBV5-6 to TRBJ1-2, with D perhaps matching TRBD1 (5 bases). The germline V and J ends were trimmed by 0 bases and 4 bases, with 16 bases remaining between them. This CDR3 has 16 amino acids. From germline, CDR1 is SGHDT and CDR2 YYEEEE. CDR3 residues: CASSLAGAHGGYGYTF. CDR3 bases: TGTGCCAGCAGCTTGGCCGGGGCCCACGGCGGCTATGGCTACACCTTC.

The CDR3 region is CASSAAGGNEQFF. The CDR3 DNA reads as TGTGCCAGTAGTGCAGCCGGGGGCAATGAGCAGTTCTTC. The rearrangement uses TRBV19 and TRBJ2-1, with a weak D call TRBD2 (6 bases). CDR3 length equals 13 residues. CDR1 and CDR2 (germline): LNHDA, SQIVND (reference sequence). With 5 bases removed from V and 6 bases from J, the gap between germline ends came to 11 bases.

The chain carries TRBV27 and TRBJ1-1, with TRBD1 as a possible D gene (6 bases). CDR1 is MNHEY and CDR2 is SMNVEV in the germline V gene (reference sequence). CDR3 length: 14 amino acids. V dropped 2 bases and J dropped 1 base, with 8 bases sitting between them. CDR3 amino acids: CASSLRGTNTEAFF. The CDR3 coding sequence is TGTGCCAGCAGTTTAAGGGGGACGAACACTGAAGCTTTCTTT.

The CDR3 DNA follows: TGTGCCAGCAGCTCAGGACAGGGGAATGAGCAGTTCTTC. It encodes CASSSGQGNEQFF. The chain combines TRBV9 with TRBJ2-1; 9 positions agree with TRBD1. The CDR3 covers 13 residues. CDR1 SGDLS and CDR2 YYNGEE come from the germline V gene. Trimming at V came to 4 bases and at J to 7 bases, leaving 3 bases not matched to a gene.

The V call is TRBV7-9, the J call TRBJ1-2; D is possibly TRBD1 (5 bases). Between the trimmed V and J ends, which lost 0 bases and 4 bases, there was a span of 6 bases. The germline V gene encodes CDR1 SEHNR and CDR2 FQNEAQ (reference sequence). The CDR3 contains 13 residues. The CDR3 spells CASSLAGVYGYTF. CDR3 coding DNA: TGTGCCAGCAGCTTAGCAGGGGTCTATGGCTACACCTTC.

The chain couples TRBV6-6 to TRBJ1-3; TRBD1 matches at 8 bases. J lost 4 bases, V lost 3 bases, and 8 bases had no gene match. The V gene's germline CDR1 is MNHNY and CDR2 SVGAGI (reference sequence). The CDR3 contains 16 residues. DNA for the CDR3: TGTGCCAGCAGTTATCTGCAGGGGGCACAGGGAAACACCATATATTTT. Translated: CASSYLQGAQGNTIYF.

CDR3 sequence reads: CASSVAPPAAMTSGANVLTF. The CDR3 DNA follows: TGTGCCAGCAGCGTAGCCCCCCCAGCGGCAATGACCTCTGGGGCCAACGTCCTGACTTTC. J is TRBJ2-6 and V is TRBV9; TRBD2 is a possible D gene (5 bases). The V end was cut by 0 bases, the J end by 0 bases, with 19 bases between. The CDR3 loop spans 20 amino acids. CDR1 is SGDLS, CDR2 YYNGEE, per germline.

The chain links TRBV27 to TRBJ2-7, with TRBD2 as a possible D gene (5 bases). This CDR3 contains 14 residues. Per germline, CDR1 MNHEY and CDR2 SMNVEV (reference sequence). Trimming removed 5 bases from V and 3 bases from J, with 14 bases in between. The CDR3 region is CASSTSTSSYEQYF. As DNA, the CDR3 is TGTGCCAGCAGTACCTCAACTAGTAGCTACGAGCAGTACTTC.

The chain uses TRBV4-1 and TRBJ2-2; 7 nucleotides agree with TRBD2. The CDR3 spans 16 residues. J was trimmed by 4 bases and V by 4 bases; bases with no gene match: 9. Looked up from germline, CDR1 is MGHRA and CDR2 is YSYEKL. The CDR3, as DNA: TGCGCCAGCAGCCTGCTATACGGCGGGGGCACCGGGGAGCTGTTTTTT. It codes for CASSLLYGGGTGELFF.

V usage is TRBV25-1 and J usage is TRBJ1-6; tentative D call: TRBD1 (6 bases). Per the germline V gene, CDR1 is MGHDK and CDR2 is SYGVNS. Between the trimmed V and J ends, which lost 2 bases and 9 bases, there was a span of 17 bases. The CDR3 runs 16 residues. Here the CDR3 DNA reads TGTGCCAGCAGTGAAGGTGGGGGCGCCCTTATTTCACCCCTCCACTTT. Its protein is CASSEGGGALISPLHF.

This chain uses TRBV29-1 with TRBJ2-6; D not certain. This CDR3 spans 14 amino acids. The germline V and J ends were trimmed by 2 bases and 0 bases, with 5 bases remaining between them. CDR1 and CDR2 from the germline V gene are SQVTM and ANQGSEA. The CDR3 bases are TGCAGCGTTGAACTGAGCTCTGGGGCCAACGTCCTGACTTTC. Amino acids: CSVELSSGANVLTF.

This chain connects TRBV10-2 to TRBJ2-1; 8 positions agree with TRBD2. This CDR3 spans 14 amino acids. Germline CDR1 and CDR2: WSHSY and SAAADI. The junction had 3 bases not matched to a gene; V was cut back by 5 bases and J by 3 bases. CDR3 region: CASSSGSIYNEQFF. The DNA for the CDR3 is TGCGCCAGCAGTAGCGGGAGTATCTACAATGAGCAGTTCTTC.

The chain links TRBV5-5 to TRBJ1-1, with D maybe TRBD1 (5 bases). The V and J ends lost 2 bases and 1 base respectively, with 12 bases between them. Germline CDR1 SGHKS, CDR2 YYEKEE (reference sequence). The CDR3 has 15 amino acids. CDR3 DNA sequence: TGTGCCAGCAGCTTCCAGGGACGGACGAACACTGAAGCTTTCTTT. It translates to CASSFQGRTNTEAFF.